This record looks at one T cell receptor (beta chain) sequence and its context. Its cognate antigen is unknown. These data come from a study of persistence of HIV-infected CD4 T cells. Turning to the study itself: Anti-CD3/anti-CD28 beads activated more cells than antigen stimulation did.

Nonspecific anti-CD3/anti-CD28 bead stimulation represents the broad CD4+ T cell repertoire. CD4+ T cells upregulating both CD40 ligand and CD69 were sorted as responding cells. Donors had undetectable plasma HIV-1 RNA, under 50 copies/mL, for 4+ years. The CDR3 has 13 residues. Trimming took 6 bases from V and 4 from J, leaving 9 bases between them. This was the immunoSEQ version 4 assay in survey mode. Sequencing used immunoSEQ multiplex PCR; TCRdb keeps in-frame clones, though not all of them. The data hold roughly 43,000 clones, with 70% to 90% observed a single time. The input for sequencing was CD4+ T cells sorted from PBMCs after 18-hour stimulation, taken from a patient who received antiretroviral therapy. J is TRBJ2-2 and V is TRBV12-3 or TRBV12-4; D perhaps matches TRBD1 (7 bases). This receptor was identified in an adult man with HIV who was CMV-seropositive. CDR3 in amino acids: CASRRDSTGELFF. The CDR3 DNA follows: TGTGCCAGCAGGCGGGACAGCACCGGGGAGCTGTTTTTT.